The 32 T cell receptor beta chains below were found in one sample sequenced in a study of T cells in Graves' hyperthyroidism and ophthalmopathy. The investigators amplified TCR beta CDR3 regions from RNA transcripts. The HTBI primer set was used in a first-round RT-PCR of the TCR CDR3. TCRdb called the multiplex PCR reads again in MiXCR, with one record for every CDR3 protein. The table shows fewer than 700,000 distinct CDR3 sequences, with approximately 17% occurring only once. Sequencing used blood. These receptors were taken from a woman in her late teens or twenties with Graves' ophthalmopathy.

Many counts were recorded for this clonotype. The gene calls are TRBV20-1 and TRBJ2-3; D remains ambiguous. The V gene lost 1 base and the J gene lost 6 bases, with 17 bases spanning the gap. The length of the CDR3 is 15 residues. CDR1 is DFQATT, CDR2 SNEGSKA, per germline (reference sequence). In nucleotides, the CDR3 is TGCAGTGCTAGAGGGTATAGAACAAACACTGATACGCAGTATTTT. Translated: CSARGYRTNTDTQYF.

This clonotype was counted ten times or more. The V and J genes are TRBV7-2 and TRBJ2-1, with D unresolved. CDR1 SGHTA and CDR2 FQGNSA come from the germline V gene. The CDR3 contains 16 residues. The ends were cut back, 0 bases at V and 0 bases at J, with 9 bases in the middle. The CDR3 DNA reads TGTGCCAGCAGCTTAGCCCGACTTAGCTCCTACAATGAGCAGTTCTTC. Amino acids: CASSLARLSSYNEQFF.

This clonotype came up many times. V is TRBV7-3 and J is TRBJ1-1; 8 positions agree with TRBD1. The CDR3 loop spans 13 amino acids. Looked up from germline, CDR1 is SGHTA and CDR2 is FQGTGA. The V segment lost 8 bases and the J segment 3 bases; nucleotides outside the gene matches: 5. The CDR3 DNA reads TGTGCCAGCGGTCAGGGGGCGTACACTGAAGCTTTCTTT. Translating it yields CASGQGAYTEAFF. Complete variable domain (other parts from reference TRBV7-3 and TRBJ1-1): GAGVSQTPSNKVTEKGKYVELRCDPISGHTALYWYRQSLGQGPEFLIYFQGTGAADDSGLPNDRFFAVRPEGSVSTLKIQRTERGDSAVYLCASGQGAYTEAFFGQGTRLTVV.

The chain has TRBV9 and TRBJ2-2; 8 bases map to TRBD1. The CDR3 consists of 21 residues. The ends lost 2 bases at V and 1 base at J; junction bases unmatched: 19. The V gene's germline CDR1 is SGDLS and CDR2 YYNGEE. The CDR3 region has the DNA TGTGCCAGCAGCGTTCCGCGGCAGGGGGCTTACGATACATGGAACACCGGGGAGCTGTTTTTT. Protein: CASSVPRQGAYDTWNTGELFF.

The genes are TRBV7-6 and TRBJ1-4; D not certain. V gave up 6 bases and J gave up 7 bases, with 12 bases separating them. Germline CDR1 and CDR2: SGHVS and FNYEAQ. The CDR3 contains 13 residues. The CDR3 bases are TGTGCCAGCAGGACCGCTTCGGGTGAAAAACTGTTTTTT. Amino acid sequence: CASRTASGEKLFF.

The chain employs TRBV19 and TRBJ1-5; perhaps TRBD1 as D (6 bases). Between the trimmed V and J ends, which lost 5 bases and 6 bases, there was a span of 17 bases. Germline V gene sequence: CDR1 LNHDA, CDR2 SQIVND (reference sequence). CDR3 length: 15 residues. CDR3 residues: CASSVLAEGGQPQHF. CDR3 DNA sequence: TGTGCCAGTAGTGTACTCGCCGAGGGGGGTCAGCCCCAGCATTTT.

There are a few counts of this clonotype. The chain links TRBV30 to TRBJ1-5; the D is unclear. Germline assignment: CDR1 GTSNPN and CDR2 SVGIG (reference sequence). The V end lost 0 bases, the J end lost 11 bases, and 11 bases lay between the germline ends. This CDR3 has 12 residues. The CDR3: CAWSVLSEAQHF. The CDR3 DNA reads TGTGCCTGGAGTGTACTCAGTGAGGCCCAGCATTTT.

This clonotype was found many times. This chain uses TRBV30 with TRBJ1-6; tentative D call: TRBD1 (5 bases). Looked up from germline, CDR1 is GTSNPN and CDR2 is SVGIG (reference sequence). The V end lost 4 bases, the J end lost 5 bases, and 6 bases lay between the germline ends. The CDR3 is 12 amino acids. CDR3 loop: CAWTGHNSPLHF. CDR3 sequence (DNA): TGTGCCTGGACAGGGCATAATTCACCCCTCCACTTT. The full variable domain, its missing parts supplied by reference TRBV30 and TRBJ1-6, is SQTIHQWPATLVQPVGSPLSLECTVEGTSNPNLYWYRQAAGRGLQLLFYSVGIGQISSEVPQNLSASRPQDRQFILSSKKLLLSDSGFYLCAWTGHNSPLHFGNGTRLTVT.

This clonotype has at least ten counts. V is TRBV6-1 and J is TRBJ2-7, with a weak D call TRBD1 (6 bases). In germline, CDR1 is MNHNS, CDR2 SASEGT. V was pared by 2 bases and J by 0 bases, with 8 bases between. CDR3 size: 14 residues. The CDR3 is CASSERGGSYEQYF. Here the CDR3 DNA reads TGTGCCAGCAGTGAAAGAGGGGGCTCCTACGAGCAGTACTTC.

Many counts were recorded for this clonotype. This rearrangement joins TRBV20-1 to TRBJ2-1, with 10 bases fitting TRBD2. The germline V gene encodes CDR1 DFQATT and CDR2 SNEGSKA (reference sequence). V trimming: 4 bases; J trimming: 8 bases; junction bases outside the gene matches: 14. The CDR3 has 16 residues. The CDR3 reads CSANKPSGREGDEQFF. Here the CDR3 DNA reads TGCAGTGCTAACAAGCCTAGCGGGAGAGAAGGGGATGAGCAGTTCTTC.

This clonotype showed up many times. This chain links TRBV20-1 with TRBJ1-1; the D is unclear. The V and J ends lost 5 bases and 10 bases respectively, with 11 bases between them. The CDR3 totals 10 residues. Germline V gives CDR1 DFQATT, CDR2 SNEGSKA (reference sequence). For the CDR3, the DNA is TGCAGTGCTTGGGCATGGTTAGCTTTCTTT. Its translation is CSAWAWLAFF.

This clonotype appeared many times. This rearrangement joins TRBV10-2 to TRBJ2-7; 9 bases align to TRBD1. Unmatched junction bases numbered 11, after V lost 6 bases and J lost 5 bases. CDR1 and CDR2 (germline): WSHSY, SAAADI. The CDR3 consists of 15 residues. The CDR3 protein is CASSEPGQGSDEQYF. CDR3 bases: TGCGCCAGCAGCGAACCGGGACAGGGTAGCGACGAGCAGTACTTC.

The table lists this clonotype with many counts. The chain couples TRBV30 to TRBJ1-5; tentative D call: TRBD1 (6 bases). The CDR3 extends over 16 amino acids. Per the germline V gene, CDR1 is GTSNPN and CDR2 is SVGIG (reference sequence). V lost 0 bases to trimming and J lost 4 bases, with 16 bases between them. In nucleotides, the CDR3 is TGTGCCTGGAGTGTGTCTTCTGGCAGGGGAAATCAGCCCCAGCATTTT. Translated, it gives CAWSVSSGRGNQPQHF.

This clonotype was recorded at least ten times. The V gene is TRBV7-2, the J gene TRBJ2-3; no clear D. V was clipped by 1 base and J by 1 base, with 6 bases between them. The germline V gene has CDR1 SGHTA and CDR2 FQGNSA. The CDR3 extends over 14 amino acids. In nucleotides, the CDR3 is TGTGCCAGCAGCTTAGGGAGCGGCACAGATACGCAGTATTTT. This encodes CASSLGSGTDTQYF.

This clonotype showed up many times. This chain joins TRBV5-1 and TRBJ2-7; perhaps TRBD1 as D (5 bases). Germline CDR1 SGHRS, CDR2 YFSETQ. Trimming left V 1 base short and J 4 bases short, with 12 bases between. The CDR3 is 14 residues long. This chain's CDR3 is CASSLWLGVYEQYF. In DNA, the CDR3 is TGCGCCAGCAGCTTGTGGCTAGGGGTTTACGAGCAGTACTTC.

With respect to this clonotype: Germline and junction disagree at one end, which may indicate a read error. DNA for the CDR3: TGTGCCAGCAGCCGGACAGACTACGAGCGGTACTTC. It translates to CASSRTDYERYF. The V and J genes are TRBV3-1 and TRBJ2-7; possibly TRBD1 for D (6 bases). Germline V gene data show CDR1 as LGHDT and CDR2 as YNNKEL (reference sequence). This CDR3 has 12 amino acids.

The rearrangement joins TRBV7-8 to TRBJ2-2; the match to TRBD1 covers 7 bases. Unmatched junction bases numbered 5, after V lost 4 bases and J lost 6 bases. The CDR3 is 14 amino acids. Germline V lookup: CDR1 SGHVS, CDR2 FQNEAQ. As DNA, the CDR3 is TGTGCCAGCAGCTCCGGACAGGACGCCGGGGAGCTGTTTTTT. Amino acid sequence: CASSSGQDAGELFF.

At least ten counts were recorded for this clonotype. V gene TRBV30 combines with J gene TRBJ2-4; D not resolved. V dropped 4 bases and J dropped 0 bases, with 7 bases sitting between them. The CDR3 has 13 amino acids. Germline assignment: CDR1 GTSNPN and CDR2 SVGIG (reference sequence). DNA for the CDR3: TGTGCCTGGACGGAGTTAGCCAAAAACATTCAGTACTTC. This sequence encodes CAWTELAKNIQYF. The full variable domain, with the rest looked up from reference TRBV30 and TRBJ2-4, is SQTIHQWPATLVQPVGSPLSLECTVEGTSNPNLYWYRQAAGRGLQLLFYSVGIGQISSEVPQNLSASRPQDRQFILSSKKLLLSDSGFYLCAWTELAKNIQYFGAGTRLSVL.

This clonotype came up a few times. V is TRBV10-3 and J is TRBJ2-3, with 7 bases identical to TRBD2. There are 15 residues in the CDR3. CDR1 is ENHRY, CDR2 SYGVKD, per germline. The V and J ends lost 3 bases and 4 bases, in that order; junction bases with no gene match: 7. In DNA form, the CDR3 reads TGTGCCATCAGTGACCGGCGGGAGAATGCAGATACGCAGTATTTT. This encodes CAISDRRENADTQYF.

The chain uses TRBV6-1 and TRBJ2-2; 8 positions match TRBD1. Germline loops: CDR1 MNHNS, CDR2 SASEGT. CDR3 length: 15 residues. Trimming took 6 bases from V and 1 from J; bases not matched to a gene: 4. For the CDR3, the DNA is TGTGCCAGCAGGGCCGGGACAGGGAACACCGGGGAGCTGTTTTTT. It specifies CASRAGTGNTGELFF.

In this sample, this clonotype turned up many times. The rearrangement uses TRBV12-3 or TRBV12-4 and TRBJ1-4; no clear D. The CDR3 loop spans 17 amino acids. The V gene lost 1 base and the J gene lost 0 bases, with 12 bases spanning the gap. The chain's CDR3 is CASSLGRTKATNEKLFF. CDR3 bases: TGTGCCAGCAGTTTAGGTAGGACGAAAGCAACTAATGAAAAACTGTTTTTT.

This clonotype occurred many times. The genes are TRBV20-1 and TRBJ1-1, with D possibly TRBD1 on 6 matching bases. The V gene lost 6 bases and the J gene lost 1 base, with 15 bases spanning the gap. Germline lookup yields CDR1 DFQATT and CDR2 SNEGSKA (reference sequence). This CDR3 comprises 14 residues. The CDR3 sequence is CSAPKQGWNTEAFF. CDR3 coding DNA: TGCAGTGCACCGAAACAGGGATGGAACACTGAAGCTTTCTTT.

This chain connects TRBV9 to TRBJ2-1, with 7 positions matching TRBD2. The J segment lost 7 bases and the V segment lost 4 bases, leaving 2 bases of the junction unmatched. Germline loops: CDR1 SGDLS, CDR2 YYNGEE. CDR3 length: 12 amino acids. CDR3 sequence: CASSMGGNEQFF. The DNA of the CDR3 is TGTGCCAGCAGCATGGGAGGGAATGAGCAGTTCTTC.

This clonotype occurred a few times. The V call is TRBV2, the J call TRBJ2-2, with 8 bases matching TRBD1. Germline V gene data show CDR1 as SNHLY and CDR2 as FYNNEI. The J segment lost 0 bases and the V segment lost 6 bases, leaving 3 bases of the junction unmatched. CDR3 length: 15 residues. CDR3 protein: CASRTGAANTGELFF. CDR3 bases: TGTGCCAGCAGGACAGGGGCGGCGAACACCGGGGAGCTGTTTTTT.

This clonotype has only a few counts. This chain joins TRBV28 and TRBJ1-2, with D unclear. The germline CDR1 and CDR2 sequences are MDHEN and SYDVKM. Trimming removed 2 bases at V and 2 bases at J, with 6 bases between. The CDR3 spans 13 residues. The CDR3 bases are TGTGCCAGCAGTTTAGCGAACAACTATGGCTACACCTTC. Translated: CASSLANNYGYTF.

V and J are TRBV11-1 and TRBJ2-1, with 9 positions matching TRBD1. The germline V gene has CDR1 SGHAT and CDR2 FQDESV (reference sequence). The CDR3 length is 15 residues. Trimming took 5 bases from V and 4 from J; bases not matched to a gene: 6. CDR3 residues: CASSEGQGPYNEQFF. As DNA, the CDR3 is TGTGCCAGCAGCGAGGGACAGGGCCCGTACAATGAGCAGTTCTTC.

This clonotype was found many times. V and J are TRBV7-2 and TRBJ2-3, with TRBD2 matching over 10 bases. V lost 10 bases and J lost 3; bases outside the gene matches: 10. Germline CDR1 and CDR2: SGHTA and FQGNSA. The CDR3 sequence is 15 residues long. The CDR3 reads CAILTGTSATDTQYF. The CDR3 region has the DNA TGTGCCATCCTAACCGGGACTAGCGCAACAGATACGCAGTATTTT.

This sequence joins TRBV6-1 and TRBJ1-5; D is unclear. Germline V CDR1 and CDR2: MNHNS, SASEGT. The CDR3 runs to 14 residues. The germline V and J ends were trimmed by 7 bases and 0 bases, with 10 bases remaining between them. Here the CDR3 reads CASTSETSNQPQHF. In DNA form, the CDR3 reads TGTGCCAGCACATCCGAGACTAGCAATCAGCCCCAGCATTTT.

This clonotype has ten or more counts. The V call is TRBV20-1, the J call TRBJ1-1, with a weak D call TRBD1 (5 bases). The V gene's germline CDR1 is DFQATT and CDR2 SNEGSKA (reference sequence). The V gene lost 2 bases and the J gene lost 3 bases, with 13 bases spanning the gap. CDR3 length equals 14 residues. CDR3 protein: CSARTGREYTEAFF. The CDR3 DNA is TGCAGTGCTAGAACAGGTCGGGAGTACACTGAAGCTTTCTTT.

This sequence joins TRBV6-1 and TRBJ2-3; possible D gene TRBD1, 5 bases. Germline-derived CDR1 and CDR2 are MNHNS and SASEGT. The CDR3 is 12 residues long. The V and J ends lost 8 bases and 6 bases respectively, with 12 bases between them. In DNA form, the CDR3 reads TGTGCCAGCTGTCAGGGATGGGATACGCAGTATTTT. As protein: CASCQGWDTQYF.

This clonotype has more than one count but fewer than ten. The genes are TRBV5-4 and TRBJ1-6; D is perhaps TRBD1 (5 bases). Trimming stripped 8 bases from V and 0 bases from J, with 24 bases between. Germline lookup yields CDR1 SGHNT and CDR2 YYREEE (reference sequence). This CDR3 has 19 residues. The CDR3 nucleotides are TGTGCCAGAAAGGGGTGTGAGGCAGGCAGGAGCTCCTATAATTCACCCCTCCACTTT. Protein sequence: CARKGCEAGRSSYNSPLHF.

This clonotype was seen a few times. In DNA, the CDR3 is TGTGCCAGCAGCCAGGGGGAACAGCCCAATTCACCCCTCCACTTT. This sequence encodes CASSQGEQPNSPLHF. The chain uses TRBV3-1 and TRBJ1-6, with D perhaps matching TRBD1 (5 bases). This CDR3 is built from 15 residues. Trimming stripped 3 bases from V and 7 bases from J, with 13 bases between. Germline-derived CDR1 and CDR2 are LGHDT and YNNKEL (reference sequence).